The 9 T cell receptor beta chains below were found in one sample sequenced in a study of cytomegalovirus exposure and HLA in healthy donors. The PCR employed 60 Vbeta primers together with 13 Jbeta primers. TCRdb's table, derived via immunoSEQ multiplex PCR, lists solely in-frame clones and lacks some. Of some 150,000 clones in the sample, roughly four fifths were seen once. The sequencing input was PBMCs. These TCRs come from a man aged 18 to 30 in good health and CMV-seropositive.

The chain links TRBV5-6 to TRBJ1-2, with TRBD1 matching over 10 bases. Germline loops: CDR1 SGHDT, CDR2 YYEEEE. The CDR3 contains 15 residues. V shed 4 bases, J shed 7 bases, and the junction held 10 bases outside the gene matches. CDR3 protein: CASSHLRDRGFGYTF. The CDR3, as DNA: TGTGCCAGCAGCCATCTCCGGGACAGGGGCTTTGGCTACACCTTC.

This chain links TRBV21-1 with TRBJ1-1. TRBV21-1 is reported as a pseudogene. This CDR3 is 11 amino acids long. Here the CDR3 reads CARGKREEAFF. Written as DNA, the CDR3 is TGTGCCAGGGGGAAGAGGGAAGAAGCTTTCTTT.

The chain couples TRBV28 to TRBJ1-2; no firm D call. The V end was cut by 2 bases, the J end by 8 bases, with 9 bases between. The CDR3 is 12 amino acids. CDR1 is MDHEN and CDR2 is SYDVKM in the germline V gene. Written as DNA, the CDR3 is TGTGCCAGCAGTTTAGTGGGGAGCGGCTACACCTTC. Translated, it gives CASSLVGSGYTF.

CDR3 amino acids: CASSQDRILAGEIKETQYF. For the CDR3, the DNA is TGCGCCAGCAGCCAAGATCGAATTTTGGCGGGAGAGATTAAAGAGACCCAGTACTTC. This chain uses TRBV4-1 with TRBJ2-5, with 7 bases that match TRBD2. The ends lost 0 bases at V and 3 bases at J; junction bases unmatched: 16. The CDR3 sequence is 19 residues long. The germline gives CDR1 MGHRA, CDR2 YSYEKL.

The gene calls are TRBV7-9 and TRBJ1-4; 8 positions match TRBD1. Germline trimming cut 5 bases from V and 5 bases from J; bases unmatched to any gene: 13. The CDR3 is 17 amino acids. Germline V CDR1 and CDR2: SEHNR, FQNEAQ (reference sequence). CDR3 in amino acids: CASSPPGQARGNEKLFF. The DNA for the CDR3 is TGTGCCAGCAGCCCCCCGGGACAGGCCAGGGGGAATGAAAAACTGTTTTTT.

The chain recombines TRBV18 with TRBJ1-4, with 8 positions matching TRBD1. The germline gives CDR1 KGHSH, CDR2 LQKENI. This CDR3 spans 13 amino acids. The V and J ends lost 6 bases and 7 bases, in that order; junction bases with no gene match: 4. The CDR3: CASSSGTGEKLFF. The CDR3, as DNA: TGTGCCAGCTCCTCAGGGACAGGTGAAAAACTGTTTTTT.

This chain links TRBV30 with TRBJ1-2, with TRBD1 as a possible D gene (5 bases). The germline gives CDR1 GTSNPN, CDR2 SVGIG (reference sequence). CDR3 length equals 14 residues. Trimming stripped 5 bases from V and 3 bases from J, with 16 bases between. CDR3: CAWARQISDYGYTF. Written as DNA, the CDR3 is TGTGCCTGGGCCAGACAGATCTCCGACTATGGCTACACCTTC. Complete variable domain (other parts from reference TRBV30 and TRBJ1-2): SQTIHQWPATLVQPVGSPLSLECTVEGTSNPNLYWYRQAAGRGLQLLFYSVGIGQISSEVPQNLSASRPQDRQFILSSKKLLLSDSGFYLCAWARQISDYGYTFGSGTRLTVV.

V usage is TRBV5-1 and J usage is TRBJ2-7; a possible D gene is TRBD2 (6 bases). The CDR3 runs 14 residues. Germline V gene lookup returns CDR1 SGHRS and CDR2 YFSETQ. V was clipped by 1 base and J by 0 bases, with 8 bases between them. CDR3 amino acids: CASSLRERSYEQYF. The CDR3 bases are TGCGCCAGCAGCTTGCGGGAGCGCTCCTACGAGCAGTACTTC. Filled out from reference TRBV5-1 and TRBJ2-7, the complete variable domain reads KAGVTQTPRYLIKTRGQQVTLSCSPISGHRSVSWYQQTPGQGLQFLFEYFSETQRNKGNFPGRFSGRQFSNSRSEMNVSTLELGDSALYLCASSLRERSYEQYFGPGTRLTVT.

The genes are TRBV25-1 and TRBJ2-5, with TRBD2 identical over 9 bases. Germline CDR1 is MGHDK and CDR2 is SYGVNS. The CDR3 consists of 17 residues. Trimming took 6 bases from V and 0 from J; bases not matched to a gene: 11. The CDR3 loop reads CASSLSRASGNQETQYF. CDR3 DNA sequence: TGTGCCAGCAGCCTTTCCAGGGCTAGCGGGAACCAAGAGACCCAGTACTTC.